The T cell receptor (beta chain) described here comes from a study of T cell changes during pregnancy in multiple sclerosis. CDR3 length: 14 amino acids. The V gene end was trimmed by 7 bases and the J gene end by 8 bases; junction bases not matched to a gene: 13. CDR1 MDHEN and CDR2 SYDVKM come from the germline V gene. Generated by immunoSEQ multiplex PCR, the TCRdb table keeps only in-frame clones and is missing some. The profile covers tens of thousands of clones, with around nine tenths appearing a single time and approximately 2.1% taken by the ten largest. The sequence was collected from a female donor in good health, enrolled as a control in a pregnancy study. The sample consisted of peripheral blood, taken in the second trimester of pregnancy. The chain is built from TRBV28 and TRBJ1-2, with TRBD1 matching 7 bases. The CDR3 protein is CASTFSSRGNGYTF. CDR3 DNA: TGTGCCAGCACATTCTCGAGCAGGGGGAACGGCTACACCTTC.